Presented here are 28 T cell receptor beta chains from one specimen sequenced in a study of cytotoxic CD8 clonotypes in ibrutinib-treated CLL. Generated by immunoSEQ multiplex PCR, the TCRdb table keeps only in-frame clones and is missing some. The sample carries 250,000 to 350,000 clones, 65% to 85% recorded once. The sequences come from PBMCs, collected at disease progression, from a patient treated with ibrutinib. Receptors were obtained from a human donor with chronic lymphocytic leukemia.

The chain joins TRBV2 to TRBJ2-7; tentatively, D is TRBD1 (5 bases). Trimming left V 8 bases short and J 5 bases short, with 19 bases between. Looked up from germline, CDR1 is SNHLY and CDR2 is FYNNEI. The length of the CDR3 is 14 residues. This CDR3 reads CASAQGVWSDEQYF. The CDR3 region has the DNA TGTGCCAGCGCCCAGGGCGTTTGGTCGGACGAGCAGTACTTC.

This clone showed up just once. V gene TRBV18 combines with J gene TRBJ2-7; D unclear. Germline CDR1 and CDR2: KGHSH and LQKENI. The V end was cut by 2 bases, the J end by 3 bases, with 11 bases between. The CDR3 has 14 residues. This CDR3 reads CASSPGLGNYEQYF. In DNA form, the CDR3 reads TGTGCCAGCTCACCAGGGTTGGGGAACTACGAGCAGTACTTC.

In its sample, this clone was seen a few times. This chain links TRBV10-3 with TRBJ1-5; TRBD1 matches at 8 bases. From germline, CDR1 is ENHRY and CDR2 SYGVKD. V lost 11 bases to trimming and J lost 7 bases; unmatched junction nucleotides: 13. The CDR3 sequence is 14 residues long. CDR3: CAVSDRGSEQPQHF. The CDR3 nucleotides are TGTGCCGTTAGTGACAGGGGAAGTGAACAGCCCCAGCATTTT.

The chain combines TRBV11-3 with TRBJ2-1; D remains unclear. In germline, CDR1 is SGHNT, CDR2 YENEEA. Trimming cost V 5 bases and J 3 bases, with 5 bases left between them. The CDR3 is 12 amino acids. The CDR3 is CASSHLYNEQFF. CDR3 bases: TGTGCCAGCAGCCACCTCTACAATGAGCAGTTCTTC.

The genes are TRBV2 and TRBJ2-7, with D possibly matching TRBD2 (5 bases). Germline V gene lookup returns CDR1 SNHLY and CDR2 FYNNEI. The length of the CDR3 is 12 residues. V was cut by 6 bases and J by 4 bases, with 10 bases left in between. The CDR3: CASRGDQYEQYF. For the CDR3, the DNA is TGTGCCAGCAGGGGAGACCAATACGAGCAGTACTTC.

In its sample, this clone was seen a few times. The chain carries TRBV10-2 and TRBJ2-2; D uncertain. There are 12 residues in the CDR3. V was clipped by 2 bases and J by 4 bases, with 2 bases between them. The germline V gene encodes CDR1 WSHSY and CDR2 SAAADI. CDR3 nucleotides: TGCGCCAGCAGTGAGATCACCGGGGAGCTGTTTTTT. This gives the protein CASSEITGELFF.

This clone was counted once. The rearrangement links TRBV7-6 to TRBJ2-7; perhaps TRBD1 as D (6 bases). The V end was cut by 5 bases, the J end by 0 bases, with 11 bases between. The CDR3 is 14 residues long. The germline gives CDR1 SGHVS, CDR2 FNYEAQ. CDR3 nucleotide sequence: TGTGCCAGCAGCCTCTGGACAGCCTCCTACGAGCAGTACTTC. It translates to CASSLWTASYEQYF.

The chain joins TRBV7-9 to TRBJ2-7; 7 bases map to TRBD1. The V segment lost 6 bases and the J segment 5 bases; nucleotides outside the gene matches: 13. The germline gives CDR1 SEHNR, CDR2 FQNEAQ (reference sequence). The CDR3 covers 15 residues. The CDR3 region is CASSSPGQGDHEQYF. The CDR3 nucleotides are TGTGCCAGCAGTTCCCCGGGGCAGGGGGACCACGAGCAGTACTTC.

A few counts support this clone. V usage is TRBV10-3 and J usage is TRBJ1-2; 10 positions agree with TRBD1. This CDR3 comprises 15 residues. J gave up 1 base and V 10 bases, and 9 bases lay outside the gene matches. Germline CDR1 and CDR2: ENHRY and SYGVKD. The CDR3 sequence: CATKRDRGSNYGYTF. CDR3 nucleotide sequence: TGTGCCACCAAACGGGACAGGGGTAGTAACTATGGCTACACCTTC.

This clone was seen only once. The V and J genes are TRBV5-1 and TRBJ1-4; D not certain. This CDR3 is built from 14 residues. Germline values: CDR1 SGHRS, CDR2 YFSETQ. Deletions cut 2 bases from V and 4 bases from J, with 9 bases between. The CDR3 reads CASSFGTDNEKLFF. Here the CDR3 DNA reads TGCGCCAGCAGCTTCGGTACAGATAATGAAAAACTGTTTTTT.

The rearrangement links TRBV6-6 to TRBJ2-7, with 7 bases fitting TRBD2. Germline assignment: CDR1 MNHNY and CDR2 SVGAGI (reference sequence). This CDR3 spans 16 amino acids. V lost 1 base, J lost 5 bases, and 11 bases stayed unmatched. This CDR3 reads CASSYLVVGGPHEQYF. The CDR3 bases are TGTGCCAGCAGTTACTTGGTAGTGGGAGGGCCCCACGAGCAGTACTTC.

The V and J genes are TRBV19 and TRBJ2-1, with 14 bases lining up with TRBD2. The CDR3 length is 16 residues. Looked up from germline, CDR1 is LNHDA and CDR2 is SQIVND (reference sequence). V dropped 2 bases and J dropped 10; count of bases not matched to a gene: 7. The CDR3 protein is CASSIRLAGGPREQFF. CDR3 sequence (DNA): TGTGCCAGTAGTATAAGACTAGCGGGAGGGCCCCGGGAGCAGTTCTTC.

The chain employs TRBV19 and TRBJ1-2; tentatively, D is TRBD1 (5 bases). CDR1 is LNHDA and CDR2 is SQIVND in the germline V gene (reference sequence). This CDR3 contains 13 residues. Trimming removed 7 bases from V and 10 bases from J, with 19 bases in between. CDR3 in amino acids: CASTLEGNSAYTF. The CDR3 bases are TGTGCCAGTACGTTGGAGGGGAATTCGGCCTACACCTTC.

The gene calls are TRBV15 and TRBJ2-7, with D perhaps matching TRBD1 or TRBD2 (5 bases each). The germline V gene has CDR1 LNHNV and CDR2 YYDKDF (reference sequence). This CDR3 comprises 14 residues. Trimming removed 1 base from V and 0 bases from J, with 7 bases in between. The CDR3 is CATSRGGTSYEQYF. The DNA of the CDR3 is TGTGCCACCAGCAGAGGGGGGACCTCCTACGAGCAGTACTTC. Complete variable domain (other parts from reference TRBV15 and TRBJ2-7): DAMVIQNPRYQVTQFGKPVTLSCSQTLNHNVMYWYQQKSSQAPKLLFHYYDKDFNNEADTPDNFQSRRPNTSFCFLDIRSPGLGDTAMYLCATSRGGTSYEQYFGPGTRLTVT.

The genes are TRBV19 and TRBJ2-1; tentatively, D is TRBD2 (5 bases). The CDR3 is 14 amino acids. CDR1 is LNHDA, CDR2 SQIVND, per germline (reference sequence). V lost 2 bases to trimming and J lost 9 bases, with 14 bases between them. In DNA, the CDR3 is TGTGCCAGTAGTATAACCACAGATGCGGGTGAGCAGTTCTTC. Translation gives CASSITTDAGEQFF.

CDR3 in DNA: TGTGCCAGCAGCTTGCGGAGGAGACTCTACGAGCAGTACTTC. This gives the protein CASSLRRRLYEQYF. J is TRBJ2-7 and V is TRBV5-6, with D tentatively TRBD2 (5 bases). Trimming took off 1 base at V and 3 bases at J, with 11 bases between the two ends. The CDR3 has 14 residues. Germline values: CDR1 SGHDT, CDR2 YYEEEE.

This rearrangement joins TRBV28 to TRBJ1-2; TRBD1 might be the D (6 bases). CDR3 length equals 15 residues. V lost 6 bases and J lost 4, with 18 bases in between. Germline V gene data show CDR1 as MDHEN and CDR2 as SYDVKM. This chain's CDR3 is CASRGWTGQSYGYTF. As DNA, the CDR3 is TGTGCCAGCAGGGGGTGGACCGGACAGTCCTATGGCTACACCTTC.

This chain links TRBV7-9 with TRBJ1-2; D ambiguous. This CDR3 is 13 amino acids long. The ends were cut back, 5 bases at V and 8 bases at J, with 15 bases in the middle. CDR1 is SEHNR and CDR2 is FQNEAQ in the germline V gene (reference sequence). The CDR3 region has the DNA TGTGCCAGCAGCCAATGGGTTATGGGAGGCTACACCTTC. Residues: CASSQWVMGGYTF.

The table lists this clone with a few counts. This rearrangement joins TRBV7-2 to TRBJ1-2; 9 bases align to TRBD1. Germline CDR1 and CDR2: SGHTA and FQGNSA. The V and J ends lost 6 bases and 5 bases, in that order; junction bases with no gene match: 4. The CDR3 has 13 amino acids. The CDR3 DNA sequence: TGTGCCAGCAGATTGACAGGGGGGTATGGCTACACCTTC. This translates into CASRLTGGYGYTF. The variable domain in full, completed from reference TRBV7-2 and TRBJ1-2, reads GAGVSQSPSNKVTEKGKDVELRCDPISGHTALYWYRQSLGQGLEFLIYFQGNSAPDKSGLPSDRFSAERTGGSVSTLTIQRTQQEDSAVYLCASRLTGGYGYTFGSGTRLTVV.

The chain carries TRBV5-1 and TRBJ1-3, with TRBD1 as a possible D gene (6 bases). CDR3 size: 16 residues. Germline V gene sequence: CDR1 SGHRS, CDR2 YFSETQ. Trimming took 0 bases from V and 0 from J, leaving 10 bases between them. The CDR3 region is CASSLDRAYSGNTIYF. The DNA for the CDR3 is TGCGCCAGCAGCTTGGACAGGGCCTACTCTGGAAACACCATATATTTT.

This clone came up once. The identical CDR3 is also encoded by other nucleotide sequences in the sample. The chain recombines TRBV29-1 with TRBJ2-3, with 8 positions matching TRBD2. This CDR3 is built from 14 residues. Per the germline V gene, CDR1 is SQVTM and CDR2 is ANQGSEA. V lost 3 bases and J lost 0; bases outside the gene matches: 2. DNA of the CDR3: TGCAGCGTTGATGGCGGGGGGAGCACAGATACGCAGTATTTT. Its protein is CSVDGGGSTDTQYF.

This clone was seen a single time. The chain employs TRBV28 and TRBJ1-5; D is uncertain. In germline, CDR1 is MDHEN, CDR2 SYDVKM. This CDR3 region has 16 residues. V shed 6 bases and J shed 0 bases, with 15 bases lying between them. The CDR3 nucleotides read TGTGCCAGCAGCCCCCCGGACTGGTATAGCAATCAGCCCCAGCATTTT. Protein sequence: CASSPPDWYSNQPQHF.

The chain carries TRBV28 and TRBJ1-2, with 8 bases lining up with TRBD1. From germline, CDR1 is MDHEN and CDR2 SYDVKM. Germline trimming cut 1 base from V and 1 base from J; bases unmatched to any gene: 14. This CDR3 comprises 19 residues. CDR3 loop: CASSLSIAQGAQDNYGYTF. The CDR3 DNA follows: TGTGCCAGCAGTTTATCTATCGCCCAGGGGGCGCAGGATAACTATGGCTACACCTTC.

The chain is built from TRBV19 and TRBJ1-4; 12 positions agree with TRBD1. The J segment lost 6 bases and the V segment lost 5 bases, leaving 4 bases of the junction unmatched. Germline lookup yields CDR1 LNHDA and CDR2 SQIVND (reference sequence). This CDR3 has 15 amino acids. CDR3 region: CASSGTGGPHEKLFF. In nucleotides, the CDR3 is TGTGCCAGTAGTGGGACAGGGGGCCCGCATGAAAAACTGTTTTTT. Filled out from reference TRBV19 and TRBJ1-4, the complete variable domain reads DGGITQSPKYLFRKEGQNVTLSCEQNLNHDAMYWYRQDPGQGLRLIYYSQIVNDFQKGDIAEGYSVSREKKESFPLTVTSAQKNPTAFYLCASSGTGGPHEKLFFGSGTQLSVL.

This clone was seen only a few times. The chain employs TRBV5-6 and TRBJ2-7; tentatively, D is TRBD1 (5 bases). Germline-derived CDR1 and CDR2 are SGHDT and YYEEEE. Trimming left V 5 bases short and J 3 bases short, with 15 bases between. The CDR3 spans 14 residues. DNA of the CDR3: TGTGCCAGCAGGGCCGCAGGGTCTCACTACGAGCAGTACTTC. It translates to CASRAAGSHYEQYF.

The chain carries TRBV4-2 and TRBJ1-6; D call uncertain. The germline V and J ends were trimmed by 0 bases and 7 bases, with 10 bases remaining between them. This CDR3 comprises 15 residues. Germline V gene data show CDR1 as LGHNA and CDR2 as YNFKEQ. CDR3 amino acids: CASSQDPAFNSPLHF. The DNA for the CDR3 is TGTGCCAGCAGCCAAGATCCAGCCTTCAATTCACCCCTCCACTTT.

This clone was counted once. The rearrangement links TRBV5-1 to TRBJ1-2; tentatively, D is TRBD1 (6 bases). This CDR3 spans 12 amino acids. Germline CDR1 is SGHRS and CDR2 is YFSETQ. V shed 2 bases and J shed 8 bases, with 10 bases lying between them. CDR3: CASSFTGGGYTF. DNA of the CDR3: TGCGCCAGCAGCTTCACCGGGGGCGGCTACACCTTC.

This clone was seen once. The gene calls are TRBV2 and TRBJ2-7, with D uncertain. The CDR3 is 15 residues long. Trimming took off 4 bases at V and 3 bases at J, with 16 bases between the two ends. Germline V lookup: CDR1 SNHLY, CDR2 FYNNEI. For the CDR3, the DNA is TGTGCCAGCAGTGGGGTAGGCAGGTCTATCTACGAGCAGTACTTC. Translation gives CASSGVGRSIYEQYF.